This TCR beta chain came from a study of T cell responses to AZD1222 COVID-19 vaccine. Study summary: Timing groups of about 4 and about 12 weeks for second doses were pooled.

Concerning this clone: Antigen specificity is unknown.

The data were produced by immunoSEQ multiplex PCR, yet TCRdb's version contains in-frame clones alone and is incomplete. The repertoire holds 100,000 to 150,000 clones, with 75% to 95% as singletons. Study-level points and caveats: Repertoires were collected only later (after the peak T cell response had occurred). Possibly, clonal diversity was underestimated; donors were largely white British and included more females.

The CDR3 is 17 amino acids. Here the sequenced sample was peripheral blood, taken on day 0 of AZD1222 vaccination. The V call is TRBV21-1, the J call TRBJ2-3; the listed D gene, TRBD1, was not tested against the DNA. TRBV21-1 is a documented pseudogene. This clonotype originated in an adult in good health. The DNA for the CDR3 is TGTGCCAGCAGCAAAGATGTACAGGGGCTTAGCACAGATACGCAGTATTTT. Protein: CASSKDVQGLSTDTQYF.